A selection of T cell receptor beta chains follows, all from one sample in a study of shared T cell receptors in the human thymus. Profiled with immunoSEQ multiplex PCR; TCRdb holds only in-frame clones, not every one. There are around 340,000 clones in the sample; 95% occur only once, and 0.02% lies in the top ten. The sample comprised thymocytes. The receptors shown here come from a human donor. The CDR3 runs from the conserved cysteine through the conserved F or W. Each record gives: clone size, J gene, V gene, D gene, CDR3 protein, CDR3 DNA. The D gene is left open where the match is weak. Clone size is shown for a subset of rows, as once, few, many or a class of expanded clone.

size: NA; J: TRBJ1-2; V: TRBV19; D: NA; CDR3: CASSPRSGDYGYTF; DNA: TGTGCCAGTAGTCCCCGTTCAGGGGACTATGGCTACACCTTC
size: NA; J: TRBJ2-1; V: TRBV11-2; D: NA; CDR3: CASSLGGRGQSIGEQFF; DNA: TGTGCCAGCAGCTTAGGAGGACGAGGACAGTCTATCGGTGAGCAGTTCTTC
size: NA; J: TRBJ2-7; V: TRBV18; D: NA; CDR3: CASSPGISGDSSYEQYF; DNA: TGTGCCAGCTCACCGGGTATAAGCGGCGACAGCTCCTACGAGCAGTACTTC
size: NA; J: TRBJ1-4; V: TRBV19; D: TRBD1; CDR3: CASRPTGSNEKLFF; DNA: TGTGCCAGTAGACCGACAGGGTCAAATGAAAAACTGTTTTTT
size: NA; J: TRBJ2-5; V: TRBV30; D: NA; CDR3: CAWTFTEQETQYF; DNA: TGTGCCTGGACCTTTACTGAACAAGAGACCCAGTACTTC
size: once; J: TRBJ2-1; V: TRBV11-3; D: NA; CDR3: CASSLETTTRYNEQFF; DNA: TGTGCCAGCAGCTTAGAGACTACCACCAGATACAATGAGCAGTTCTTC
size: NA; J: TRBJ1-2; V: TRBV27; D: TRBD1; CDR3: CASSLSSDRGTNYGYTF; DNA: TGTGCCAGCAGTTTATCTTCGGACAGGGGAACTAACTATGGCTACACCTTC
size: NA; J: TRBJ1-5; V: TRBV28; D: NA; CDR3: CASSLGDPGNQPQHF; DNA: TGTGCCAGCAGTTTGGGGGACCCGGGCAATCAGCCCCAGCATTTT
size: NA; J: TRBJ2-1; V: TRBV6-1; D: NA; CDR3: CASSDSDSKYNEQFF; DNA: TGTGCCAGCAGTGACAGTGACAGCAAGTACAATGAGCAGTTCTTC
size: NA; J: TRBJ2-6; V: TRBV2; D: NA; CDR3: CASSVQGEDVSGANVLTF; DNA: TGTGCCAGCAGTGTACAAGGGGAAGACGTCTCTGGGGCCAACGTCCTGACTTTC
size: NA; J: TRBJ1-1; V: TRBV30; D: NA; CDR3: CAWSVEDIKAFF; DNA: TGTGCCTGGAGTGTAGAAGACATTAAAGCTTTCTTT
size: few; J: TRBJ1-2; V: TRBV5-1; D: NA; CDR3: CASSLGERGNYGYTF; DNA: TGCGCCAGCAGCTTGGGGGAGCGGGGTAACTATGGCTACACCTTC
size: NA; J: TRBJ1-1; V: TRBV6-6; D: TRBD1; CDR3: CATLDRGNPTPFEAFF; DNA: TGTGCCACCCTGGACAGGGGAAATCCTACGCCTTTTGAAGCTTTCTTT
size: NA; J: TRBJ2-3; V: TRBV5-4; D: NA; CDR3: CASSWADTQYF; DNA: TGTGCCAGCAGCTGGGCAGATACGCAGTATTTT
size: NA; J: TRBJ1-1; V: TRBV28; D: NA; CDR3: CASTLGGQNTEAFF; DNA: TGTGCCAGCACTCTTGGGGGTCAGAACACTGAAGCTTTCTTT
size: NA; J: TRBJ2-7; V: TRBV30; D: TRBD2; CDR3: CAWSSTNGGYPAGGPGNEQYF; DNA: TGTGCCTGGAGTTCCACGAACGGGGGGTATCCAGCGGGAGGGCCAGGTAACGAGCAGTACTTC
size: NA; J: TRBJ1-2; V: TRBV9; D: NA; CDR3: CASSVAGNYGYTF; DNA: TGTGCCAGCAGCGTTGCAGGGAACTATGGCTACACCTTC
size: NA; J: TRBJ1-4; V: TRBV27; D: NA; CDR3: CASSFSGDEKLFF; DNA: TGTGCCAGCAGTTTTAGTGGTGATGAAAAACTGTTTTTT
size: NA; J: TRBJ2-1; V: TRBV4-3; D: TRBD1; CDR3: CASSGQGEINEQFF; DNA: TGCGCCAGCAGTGGACAGGGGGAGATCAATGAGCAGTTCTTC
size: NA; J: TRBJ2-1; V: TRBV7-9; D: TRBD1; CDR3: CASRTSGTGNNEQFF; DNA: TGTGCCAGCAGAACCTCCGGGACAGGGAACAATGAGCAGTTCTTC
size: NA; J: TRBJ2-1; V: TRBV10-3; D: TRBD2; CDR3: CAIRAGTSGSSYNEQFF; DNA: TGTGCCATCAGAGCCGGGACTAGCGGGAGTTCCTACAATGAGCAGTTCTTC
size: NA; J: TRBJ2-2; V: TRBV7-9; D: NA; CDR3: CARIKGTGELFF; DNA: TGTGCCAGGATAAAGGGCACCGGGGAGCTGTTTTTT
size: NA; J: TRBJ1-4; V: TRBV5-5; D: NA; CDR3: CASSHDPNTEKLFF; DNA: TGTGCCAGCAGTCACGATCCGAACACGGAAAAACTGTTTTTT